This paragraph reports one TCR beta chain. The data were obtained in a study of shared clonotypes between healthy human individuals. V gave up 4 bases and J gave up 8 bases, with 18 bases separating them. Germline CDR1 reads ENHRY; CDR2 reads SYGVKD. This CDR3 contains 15 residues. This table comes from immunoSEQ multiplex PCR, and its TCRdb copy is limited to in-frame clones, with some not included. Of a few million clones in the sample, approximately 92% were seen once. The sequence derives from a man between 18 and 35 years old in good health. The chain is built from TRBV10-3 and TRBJ2-1; TRBD2 might be the D (7 bases). Specimen: naive CD4+ T cells sorted from blood. Subset reported: CD45RA+ positively selected. The CDR3 is CAISVGGGGPYEQFF. DNA of the CDR3: TGTGCCATCAGTGTGGGAGGGGGAGGGCCATATGAGCAGTTCTTC.